The 15 T cell receptor beta chains below all came from one sample that was sequenced in a study of Ad26.COV2.S vaccination and SARS-CoV-2 variants. Treatment indicated: roughly 20 received Ad26.COV2.S at low or high dose, single or two shots; roughly five received placebo; per-sample allocation not given. Collection of samples fell on day 63 after the first vaccine or placebo injection. TCRdb's copy holds only in-frame clones and misses some; the assay was immunoSEQ multiplex PCR. The repertoire holds 360,000 or so clones, over 75% seen once, with over 1.5% in the top ten. The source was peripheral blood, collected in a trial of Ad26.COV2.S vaccine versus placebo. The receptors here all came from a person between 18 and 65 years old who received the Ad26.COV2.S COVID-19 vaccine or a placebo.

The chain couples TRBV4-1 to TRBJ2-7; D might be TRBD2 (6 bases). Trimming shortened V by 4 bases and J by 4 bases, and 20 bases separated the two germline ends. The germline gives CDR1 MGHRA, CDR2 YSYEKL. The length of the CDR3 is 16 residues. CDR3 coding DNA: TGCGCCAGCAGCCTGAGAAGTTCACTAGCCGAGTACGAGCAGTACTTC. It specifies CASSLRSSLAEYEQYF.

J is TRBJ2-2 and V is TRBV19; either TRBD1 or TRBD2 may supply D (6 bases each). The CDR3 is 14 residues long. Germline V gene sequence: CDR1 LNHDA, CDR2 SQIVND (reference sequence). V dropped 7 bases and J dropped 8 bases, with 17 bases sitting between them. The CDR3 spells CASIGGLTPGELFF. Written as DNA, the CDR3 is TGTGCCAGTATCGGGGGCCTAACCCCGGGGGAGCTGTTTTTT. The full variable domain, with the rest looked up from reference TRBV19 and TRBJ2-2, is DGGITQSPKYLFRKEGQNVTLSCEQNLNHDAMYWYRQDPGQGLRLIYYSQIVNDFQKGDIAEGYSVSREKKESFPLTVTSAQKNPTAFYLCASIGGLTPGELFFGEGSRLTVL.

This chain connects TRBV7-8 to TRBJ2-7, with 8 bases identical to TRBD2. V lost 5 bases and J lost 6; bases outside the gene matches: 9. The CDR3 covers 14 residues. Germline V gene lookup returns CDR1 SGHVS and CDR2 FQNEAQ. CDR3 in amino acids: CASSAQGTSGEQYF. CDR3 nucleotides: TGTGCCAGCAGCGCGCAAGGGACTAGTGGCGAGCAGTACTTC.

The chain recombines TRBV4-3 with TRBJ2-1; D assignment may be TRBD1 or TRBD2 (6 bases each). CDR1 and CDR2 from the germline V gene are LGHNA and YSLEER. This CDR3 is built from 15 residues. V was cut by 3 bases and J by 4 bases, with 13 bases left in between. The CDR3 spells CASSQEGEPYNEQFF. CDR3 DNA: TGCGCCAGCAGCCAGGAGGGGGAGCCGTACAATGAGCAGTTCTTC.

This chain joins TRBV14 and TRBJ2-7, with 9 bases lining up with TRBD1. There are 16 residues in the CDR3. CDR1 SGHDN and CDR2 FVKESK come from the germline V gene. V was clipped by 1 base and J by 0 bases; unmatched bases: 4. The chain's CDR3 is CASSQAGTGSSYEQYF. The CDR3 DNA reads TGTGCCAGCAGCCAAGCGGGGACAGGGAGCTCCTACGAGCAGTACTTC.

This clone was counted a single time. The rearrangement links TRBV19 to TRBJ1-4; D gene unclear. Per germline, CDR1 LNHDA and CDR2 SQIVND (reference sequence). The CDR3 totals 15 residues. V lost 3 bases to trimming and J lost 3 bases, with 11 bases between them. The DNA of the CDR3 is TGTGCCAGTAGTATCACCGGGAGTGCTAATGAAAAACTGTTTTTT. Translated, it gives CASSITGSANEKLFF.

The chain combines TRBV24-1 with TRBJ2-7; perhaps TRBD2 as D (6 bases). Per the germline V gene, CDR1 is KGHDR and CDR2 is SFDVKD. V lost 4 bases, J lost 1 base, and 16 bases lay in between. The CDR3 is made up of 16 amino acids. CDR3 DNA sequence: TGTGCCACCAGTGACCCGGGACTCGGTGGGTCCTACGAGCAGTACTTC. Its translation is CATSDPGLGGSYEQYF.

This clone was picked up one time. This chain joins TRBV4-2 and TRBJ2-1; 8 bases are a match to TRBD1. The J segment lost 3 bases and the V segment lost 0 bases, leaving 4 bases of the junction unmatched. CDR1 and CDR2 from the germline V gene are LGHNA and YNFKEQ. The length of the CDR3 is 16 residues. DNA for the CDR3: TGTGCCAGCAGCCAAGAAGCAGGGGGCGACTACAATGAGCAGTTCTTC. This sequence encodes CASSQEAGGDYNEQFF.

This rearrangement joins TRBV7-2 to TRBJ1-2; D remains ambiguous. The CDR3 spans 13 residues. Germline V CDR1 and CDR2: SGHTA, FQGNSA. Trimming left V 5 bases short and J 8 bases short, with 15 bases between. DNA of the CDR3: TGTGCCAGCAGCCCCCGAGGGCTCCGCGGCTACACCTTC. Translating gives CASSPRGLRGYTF.

The chain carries TRBV7-9 and TRBJ2-7; 8 bases fit TRBD1. J lost 5 bases, V lost 5 bases, and 8 bases had no gene match. The CDR3 consists of 14 residues. The germline CDR1 and CDR2 sequences are SEHNR and FQNEAQ (reference sequence). The CDR3, as DNA: TGTGCCAGCAGCCGTGACAGGGGTTCCCACGAGCAGTACTTC. Translating gives CASSRDRGSHEQYF. The full variable domain, in which reference TRBV7-9 and TRBJ2-7 provide the parts outside the CDR3, is DTGVSQNPRHKITKRGQNVTFRCDPISEHNRLYWYRQTLGQGPEFLTYFQNEAQLEKSRLLSDRFSAERPKGSFSTLEIQRTEQGDSAMYLCASSRDRGSHEQYFGPGTRLTVT.

This chain links TRBV6-1 with TRBJ2-1, with 7 bases identical to TRBD2. With 1 base clipped from V and 4 bases from J, the junction kept 4 bases outside the gene matches. The CDR3 sequence is 15 residues long. In germline, CDR1 is MNHNS, CDR2 SASEGT. The CDR3 nucleotides are TGTGCCAGCAGTGAAGTCCTAGCGGTTTACAATGAGCAGTTCTTC. Protein: CASSEVLAVYNEQFF.

This chain connects TRBV11-2 to TRBJ1-4, with D hard to call. Germline assignment: CDR1 SGHAT and CDR2 FQNNGV. This CDR3 has 15 residues. V was pared by 3 bases and J by 0 bases, with 8 bases between. In nucleotides, the CDR3 is TGTGCCAGCAGCTTGACACCATCAACTAATGAAAAACTGTTTTTT. Amino acids: CASSLTPSTNEKLFF.

The chain carries TRBV7-9 and TRBJ2-2; D call uncertain. V was clipped by 1 base and J by 0 bases, with 6 bases between them. Germline values: CDR1 SEHNR, CDR2 FQNEAQ (reference sequence). The CDR3 has 15 residues. The CDR3 DNA reads TGTGCCAGCAGCTTAGGTGCCGCGAACACCGGGGAGCTGTTTTTT. It codes for CASSLGAANTGELFF.

V usage is TRBV4-1 and J usage is TRBJ2-1; TRBD2 aligns across 8 bases. Looked up from germline, CDR1 is MGHRA and CDR2 is YSYEKL. The CDR3 covers 15 residues. The trim removed 7 bases at V and 6 bases at J, leaving 11 bases unmatched. CDR3 sequence reads: CASNHFSGEGNEQFF. In nucleotides, the CDR3 is TGCGCCAGCAATCACTTTAGCGGGGAGGGCAATGAGCAGTTCTTC.

This clone occurred once. The gene calls are TRBV9 and TRBJ1-6, with D uncertain. The V and J ends lost 0 bases and 5 bases respectively, with 15 bases between them. The germline V gene has CDR1 SGDLS and CDR2 YYNGEE. The CDR3 is made up of 17 amino acids. CDR3 in amino acids: CASSVGPRGGDNSPLHF. CDR3 nucleotides: TGTGCCAGCAGCGTAGGGCCACGGGGTGGGGATAATTCACCCCTCCACTTT.